Here is one T cell receptor beta chain with its context. Antigen specificity is unknown. Germline loops: CDR1 SGHAT, CDR2 FQDESV (reference sequence). CDR3 length equals 17 residues. Trimming at V came to 5 bases and at J to 1 base, leaving 8 bases not matched to a gene. A multiplex PCR was run with 60 Vbeta primers and 13 Jbeta primers. Assay used: immunoSEQ multiplex PCR; TCRdb lists only in-frame clones, some missing. The table has 110,000 or so clones, about 8% seen once; the top ten hold 5% to 6.5%. These data are taken from a study of cytomegalovirus exposure and HLA in healthy donors. Overall study results and limits: Accurate predictions that matched the HLA-A and HLA-B alleles of most subjects were reportedly made from TCR beta sequences. Certain indistinguishable V segments, among them TRBV6-2 and TRBV6-3, were excluded. Information on immune exposure was restricted to one variable (CMV serostatus). In all likelihood, a cluster of highly shared sequence variants was a sequencing artifact.

Source material: PBMCs. This receptor was obtained from a middle-aged woman in good health and CMV-seropositive. This chain connects TRBV11-1 to TRBJ2-5; TRBD2 matches 12 bases. The CDR3, as DNA: TGTGCCAGCAGCCGCCGGACTAGCGGGGAGTTCCAAGAGACCCAGTACTTC. It translates to CASSRRTSGEFQETQYF.